This T cell receptor (beta chain) was found in a study of T cell changes during pregnancy in multiple sclerosis. TCRdb keeps only in-frame clones here, not all; method: immunoSEQ multiplex PCR. Found here are 85,000 to 90,000 clones, 94% of them singletons; the top ten hold more than 1.5%. The sequences come from peripheral blood, collected after pregnancy. This TCR was sampled from a female donor in good health, enrolled as a control in a pregnancy study.

In DNA form, the CDR3 reads TGTGCCAGCAGCTTGGGACAGGTGGCAACTAATGAAAAACTGTTTTTT. It translates to CASSLGQVATNEKLFF. The V gene is TRBV5-5, the J gene TRBJ1-4; D is possibly TRBD1 (6 bases). This CDR3 is built from 16 residues. Trimming pared 0 bases from V and 0 bases from J, leaving 9 bases between. The germline V gene has CDR1 SGHKS and CDR2 YYEKEE (reference sequence).